Below are 27 T cell receptor beta chains sequenced from a single sample in a study of T cell changes during pregnancy in multiple sclerosis. Libraries were prepared by immunoSEQ multiplex PCR; TCRdb keeps only in-frame clonotypes and omits some of them. The table lists around 36,000 clones, around 90% of them singletons, with more than 0.4% in the top ten. The sequenced sample was CD4+ T cells from peripheral blood mononuclear cells, obtained in the third trimester of pregnancy. All receptors come from a female donor with multiple sclerosis, enrolled in a pregnancy study.

The rearrangement joins TRBV6-4 to TRBJ1-1, with 8 bases aligning to TRBD1. Germline CDR1 and CDR2: MRHNA and SNTAGT. The CDR3 totals 14 residues. Trimming took 6 bases from V and 3 from J; bases not matched to a gene: 6. As DNA, the CDR3 is TGTGCCAGCAGGAGACAGGGGTGGGACACTGAAGCTTTCTTT. It translates to CASRRQGWDTEAFF.

The V gene is TRBV21-1, the J gene TRBJ1-1; TRBD1 is the table's D call and was not checked against the DNA. TRBV21-1 is assigned pseudogene status. The CDR3 contains 15 residues. The CDR3 DNA reads as TGTGCCAGCCGCACCACAGGGGGCCGAGGGACTGAAGCTTTCTTT. Its protein product is CASRTTGGRGTEAFF.

The V and J genes are TRBV7-2 and TRBJ1-6, with D unclear. The CDR3 totals 13 residues. Germline CDR1 is SGHTA and CDR2 is FQGNSA. The ends were cut back, 9 bases at V and 10 bases at J, with 16 bases in the middle. CDR3 in amino acids: CASTGMVGSPLHF. CDR3 DNA: TGTGCCAGTACGGGGATGGTAGGGTCACCCCTCCACTTT.

The rearrangement joins TRBV6-4 to TRBJ1-4; D may be TRBD1 (5 bases). V lost 2 bases to trimming and J lost 6 bases, with 19 bases between them. The CDR3 length is 17 residues. The germline CDR1 and CDR2 sequences are MRHNA and SNTAGT. CDR3 amino acids: CASSDVFQDSVDEKLFF. The CDR3 region has the DNA TGTGCCAGCAGTGACGTGTTTCAAGACAGTGTGGATGAAAAACTGTTTTTT.

The chain has TRBV2 and TRBJ2-7; TRBD2 matches at 9 bases. Trimming cost V 7 bases and J 6 bases; bases outside gene matches: 13. The germline CDR1 and CDR2 sequences are SNHLY and FYNNEI. The CDR3 contains 15 residues. The CDR3 coding sequence is TGTGCCAGCACCGGGACTAGCTCTGGGGGAGTCGAGCAGTACTTC. Translated: CASTGTSSGGVEQYF.

The V and J genes are TRBV5-5 and TRBJ2-7; D is uncertain. This CDR3 spans 13 amino acids. Germline values: CDR1 SGHKS, CDR2 YYEKEE (reference sequence). Trimming stripped 4 bases from V and 1 base from J, with 9 bases between. CDR3 DNA sequence: TGTGCCAGCAGCCGCCCCTATTCCTACGAGCAGTACTTC. Translating it yields CASSRPYSYEQYF.

CDR3 DNA: TGCGCCAGCAGTTTTGGACAGAGAAGCACAGATACGCAGTATTTT. Translating it yields CASSFGQRSTDTQYF. The V and J genes are TRBV10-2 and TRBJ2-3, with a weak D call TRBD1 (6 bases). CDR3 length: 15 residues. The V end was cut by 5 bases, the J end by 0 bases, with 12 bases between. Germline V gives CDR1 WSHSY, CDR2 SAAADI.

Only one count was recorded for this clone. J is TRBJ2-7 and V is TRBV19, with D perhaps TRBD1 (6 bases). This CDR3 is built from 12 residues. V was cut by 5 bases and J by 7 bases, with 12 bases left in between. CDR1 and CDR2 (germline): LNHDA, SQIVND (reference sequence). In nucleotides, the CDR3 is TGTGCCAGTAGTGTGTTCAGGGGTGAGCAGTACTTC. Translation gives CASSVFRGEQYF.

This chain uses TRBV20-1 with TRBJ2-7; D uncertain. Germline V gene sequence: CDR1 DFQATT, CDR2 SNEGSKA (reference sequence). Trimming left V 2 bases short and J 3 bases short, with 5 bases between. The length of the CDR3 is 11 residues. Written as DNA, the CDR3 is TGCAGTGCTAGATCCATCTACGAGCAGTACTTC. Its translation is CSARSIYEQYF.

V gene TRBV10-3 combines with J gene TRBJ2-7; D might be TRBD2 (5 bases). Trimming removed 2 bases at V and 3 bases at J, with 17 bases between. The CDR3 is 16 amino acids. CDR1 is ENHRY and CDR2 is SYGVKD in the germline V gene. The CDR3 region is CAISEPAGHRGYEQYF. CDR3 sequence (DNA): TGTGCCATCAGTGAGCCGGCGGGCCATCGAGGCTACGAGCAGTACTTC.

The rearrangement uses TRBV29-1 and TRBJ1-2, with a tentative D call TRBD1 (6 bases). The V gene lost 3 bases and the J gene lost 8 bases, with 22 bases spanning the gap. The CDR3 extends over 15 amino acids. Germline values: CDR1 SQVTM, CDR2 ANQGSEA. For the CDR3, the DNA is TGCAGCGTTGATGGATTGCAGGGGTTGGTCTACGGCTACACCTTC. Encoded protein: CSVDGLQGLVYGYTF.

This chain connects TRBV5-1 to TRBJ1-2, with TRBD1 matching over 7 bases. This CDR3 has 17 residues. V lost 2 bases, J lost 0 bases, and 10 bases stayed unmatched. The V gene's germline CDR1 is SGHRS and CDR2 YFSETQ. In nucleotides, the CDR3 is TGCGCCAGCAGCTTTTGGACAGGCCGACTAACTAACTATGGCTACACCTTC. Protein: CASSFWTGRLTNYGYTF. Full variable domain (missing parts from reference TRBV5-1 and TRBJ1-2): KAGVTQTPRYLIKTRGQQVTLSCSPISGHRSVSWYQQTPGQGLQFLFEYFSETQRNKGNFPGRFSGRQFSNSRSEMNVSTLELGDSALYLCASSFWTGRLTNYGYTFGSGTRLTVV.

The genes are TRBV6-1 and TRBJ2-3, with 11 bases identical to TRBD2. The V segment lost 3 bases and the J segment 6 bases; nucleotides outside the gene matches: 11. CDR3 length: 17 amino acids. CDR1 is MNHNS, CDR2 SASEGT, per germline. The DNA for the CDR3 is TGTGCCAGCAGTGAGGTAACACTAGCGGGAGTGGGCGATACGCAGTATTTT. Its protein product is CASSEVTLAGVGDTQYF.

This sequence joins TRBV19 and TRBJ1-2; maybe TRBD1 (5 bases). The ends were cut back, 6 bases at V and 4 bases at J, with 15 bases in the middle. Germline lookup yields CDR1 LNHDA and CDR2 SQIVND (reference sequence). The CDR3 covers 14 residues. The CDR3 nucleotides are TGTGCCAGTAGCTTCCAGGGCCGGTCCTATGGCTACACCTTC. It yields the protein CASSFQGRSYGYTF.

The CDR3 nucleotides are TGTGCCAGCACCCCGACTAGCGGGTTGACCGGGGAGCTGTTTTTT. As protein: CASTPTSGLTGELFF. V is TRBV6-1 and J is TRBJ2-2; 10 bases line up with TRBD2. Germline trimming cut 7 bases from V and 5 bases from J; bases unmatched to any gene: 7. The CDR3 loop spans 15 amino acids. CDR1 and CDR2 (germline): MNHNS, SASEGT.

This clone was found once. The chain combines TRBV5-4 with TRBJ1-1, with D uncertain. CDR3 size: 13 residues. CDR1 SGHNT and CDR2 YYREEE come from the germline V gene (reference sequence). With 4 bases removed from V and 1 base from J, the gap between germline ends came to 8 bases. CDR3 sequence: CASSPTANTEAFF. The DNA for the CDR3 is TGTGCCAGCAGCCCCACAGCGAACACTGAAGCTTTCTTT.

V gene TRBV6-1 combines with J gene TRBJ2-1, with D unclear. V gave up 3 bases and J gave up 0 bases, with 3 bases separating them. This CDR3 region has 13 residues. Germline V gene data show CDR1 as MNHNS and CDR2 as SASEGT. CDR3 sequence reads: CASSDISYNEQFF. The CDR3 DNA reads as TGTGCCAGCAGTGATATCTCCTACAATGAGCAGTTCTTC.

The chain combines TRBV5-1 with TRBJ2-6; 7 bases are a match to TRBD1. Germline V gene sequence: CDR1 SGHRS, CDR2 YFSETQ. With 0 bases clipped from V and 12 bases from J, the junction kept 6 bases outside the gene matches. CDR3 length: 14 amino acids. The CDR3 loop reads CASSLARDSPVLTF. CDR3 coding DNA: TGCGCCAGCAGCTTGGCCCGGGACAGTCCCGTCCTGACTTTC. Full variable domain (remainder filled in from reference TRBV5-1 and TRBJ2-6): KAGVTQTPRYLIKTRGQQVTLSCSPISGHRSVSWYQQTPGQGLQFLFEYFSETQRNKGNFPGRFSGRQFSNSRSEMNVSTLELGDSALYLCASSLARDSPVLTFGAGSRLTVL.

The rearrangement uses TRBV5-8 and TRBJ1-1, with D uncertain. V was pared by 5 bases and J by 3 bases, with 5 bases between. Germline CDR1 reads SGHTS; CDR2 reads YDEGEE. The CDR3 consists of 11 residues. CDR3 protein: CASRAYTEAFF. CDR3 coding DNA: TGTGCCAGCAGGGCATACACTGAAGCTTTCTTT.

This clone was recorded once. The rearrangement joins TRBV11-1 to TRBJ2-4; D not certain. The ends were cut back, 3 bases at V and 9 bases at J, with 12 bases in the middle. Germline CDR1 is SGHAT and CDR2 is FQDESV (reference sequence). The CDR3 length is 13 residues. The CDR3 sequence is CASSLDGPTIQYF. As DNA, the CDR3 is TGTGCCAGCAGCTTGGATGGGCCGACCATTCAGTACTTC. Full variable domain (missing parts from reference TRBV11-1 and TRBJ2-4): EAEVAQSPRYKITEKSQAVAFWCDPISGHATLYWYRQILGQGPELLVQFQDESVVDDSQLPKDRFSAERLKGVDSTLKIQPAELGDSAMYLCASSLDGPTIQYFGAGTRLSVL.

Turning to this clone: The junction departs from the called germline gene at one end, perhaps through a read error. The chain combines TRBV5-1 with TRBJ2-3, with D perhaps TRBD2 (6 bases). The CDR3 is made up of 15 amino acids. The germline V gene has CDR1 SGHRS and CDR2 YFSETQ. The CDR3 sequence is CASSRDGTSTNTQYF. The CDR3 nucleotides are TGCGCCAGCAGCCGAGACGGAACTAGCACAAATACGCAGTATTTT.

J is TRBJ1-2 and V is TRBV7-9, with D perhaps TRBD1 (5 bases). In germline, CDR1 is SEHNR, CDR2 FQNEAQ (reference sequence). This CDR3 comprises 14 residues. The germline V and J ends were trimmed by 4 bases and 4 bases, with 13 bases remaining between them. CDR3 coding DNA: TGTGCCAGCAGCTCAGTGGGGGGACCCTATGGCTACACCTTC. This gives the protein CASSSVGGPYGYTF. Supplemented by reference TRBV7-9 and TRBJ1-2, the full variable domain reads DTGVSQNPRHKITKRGQNVTFRCDPISEHNRLYWYRQTLGQGPEFLTYFQNEAQLEKSRLLSDRFSAERPKGSFSTLEIQRTEQGDSAMYLCASSSVGGPYGYTFGSGTRLTVV.

The gene calls are TRBV18 and TRBJ1-2; D gene ambiguous. The V and J ends lost 2 bases and 0 bases respectively, with 19 bases between them. The length of the CDR3 is 18 residues. Germline V gene data show CDR1 as KGHSH and CDR2 as LQKENI. The CDR3 sequence is CASSPRLTREHANYGYTF. The DNA of the CDR3 is TGTGCCAGCTCACCAAGGTTAACACGGGAACATGCTAACTATGGCTACACCTTC.

The DNA of the CDR3 is TGTGCCAGCAGCTCCGACAGCTATGGCTACACCTTC. Protein sequence: CASSSDSYGYTF. The chain couples TRBV7-9 to TRBJ1-2; perhaps TRBD1 as D (5 bases). The length of the CDR3 is 12 residues. Trimming pared 4 bases from V and 4 bases from J, leaving 7 bases between. Germline CDR1 reads SEHNR; CDR2 reads FQNEAQ (reference sequence).

The rearrangement links TRBV2 to TRBJ2-5; D might be TRBD1 (5 bases). This CDR3 has 15 residues. Germline-derived CDR1 and CDR2 are SNHLY and FYNNEI. Trimming left V 6 bases short and J 0 bases short, with 14 bases between. CDR3 amino acids: CASRGRGHDQETQYF. For the CDR3, the DNA is TGTGCCAGCAGAGGACGTGGACACGACCAAGAGACCCAGTACTTC.

Comment on this clone: Other DNA sequences in the sample encode the same CDR3. The chain couples TRBV4-1 to TRBJ1-3; D call uncertain. The V gene's germline CDR1 is MGHRA and CDR2 YSYEKL. This CDR3 region has 15 residues. Trimming stripped 1 base from V and 1 base from J, with 8 bases between. CDR3 nucleotide sequence: TGCGCCAGCAGCCAAGTCTTGAGTTCTGGAAACACCATATATTTT. This encodes CASSQVLSSGNTIYF.

This chain connects TRBV6-5 to TRBJ1-2; the D gene is possibly TRBD1 (5 bases). Germline CDR1 is MNHEY and CDR2 is SVGAGI. The CDR3 runs to 14 residues. Trimming stripped 8 bases from V and 4 bases from J, with 17 bases between. The CDR3 region is CASSPGLVGYGYTF. For the CDR3, the DNA is TGTGCCAGCTCTCCAGGGCTCGTCGGCTATGGCTACACCTTC.